The rows below give T cell receptor beta chains drawn from one sample of a study of blood T cell repertoires in COVID-19. Sequenced by immunoSEQ multiplex PCR; TCRdb stores in-frame clones only, minus some. The sample shows 150,000 to 200,000 clones, over 75% of them seen only once. Sequenced: peripheral blood. The receptors were sampled from a man between 65 and 80 years old with acute or convalescent COVID-19. The CDR3 runs from the conserved cysteine through the conserved F or W. The D gene is left open where the match is weak. For some rows the clone size is stated as once, few or many, or as a class when expanded; others skip it.

size,V,D,J,CDR3,DNA
NA,TRBV11-3,NA,TRBJ2-1,CASSAGAIYNEQFF,TGTGCCAGCAGCGCAGGGGCTATCTACAATGAGCAGTTCTTC
NA,TRBV30,NA,TRBJ1-2,CAWKTLGAGYGYTF,TGTGCCTGGAAGACGTTAGGGGCTGGCTATGGCTACACCTTC
NA,TRBV7-9,NA,TRBJ2-7,CASSTGGSYEQYF,TGTGCCAGCTCTACAGGTGGGTCCTACGAGCAGTACTTC
NA,TRBV27,NA,TRBJ1-2,CASSSSPGGRVYGYTF,TGTGCCAGCAGTTCCTCCCCCGGGGGGAGGGTCTATGGCTACACCTTC
NA,TRBV28,NA,TRBJ1-4,CASSKSGQGFEKLFF,TGTGCCAGCAGTAAATCCGGCCAGGGTTTTGAAAAACTGTTTTTT
NA,TRBV2,TRBD1,TRBJ1-5,CASSGDRGSNQPQHF,TGTGCCAGCAGTGGGGACAGGGGTAGCAATCAGCCCCAGCATTTT
NA,TRBV6-5,NA,TRBJ1-1,CASSYKQGNTEAFF,TGTGCCAGCAGTTATAAACAGGGGAACACTGAAGCTTTCTTT
once,TRBV5-1,NA,TRBJ2-3,CASSLRGVGTDTQYF,TGCGCCAGCAGCTTGCGCGGGGTAGGGACAGATACGCAGTATTTT
NA,TRBV3-1/TRBV3-2,NA,TRBJ1-6,CASSQNGRNSPLHF,TGTGCCAGCAGCCAAAACGGGAGAAATTCACCCCTCCACTTT
NA,TRBV5-8,TRBD2,TRBJ2-3,CASSLPSGGRADTQYF,TGTGCCAGCAGCTTACCTAGCGGGGGGAGAGCAGATACGCAGTATTTT
NA,TRBV9,NA,TRBJ2-2,CASSARRYGENTGELFF,TGTGCCAGCAGCGCCCGTAGGTACGGGGAGAACACCGGGGAGCTGTTTTTT
once,TRBV30,TRBD1,TRBJ1-4,CAWSHGQGIDEKLFF,TGTGCCTGGAGTCACGGACAGGGTATAGATGAAAAACTGTTTTTT
NA,TRBV4-3,NA,TRBJ2-5,CASSQDLSFKGETQYF,TGCGCCAGCAGCCAAGATCTATCCTTTAAGGGGGAGACCCAGTACTTC
NA,TRBV20-1,TRBD2,TRBJ2-7,CSANEGGPGYEQYF,TGCAGTGCTAATGAGGGAGGGCCCGGCTACGAGCAGTACTTC
NA,TRBV24-1,NA,TRBJ2-2,CATSDHRGPTGELFF,TGTGCCACCAGTGACCATAGGGGTCCCACCGGGGAGCTGTTTTTT
NA,TRBV18,TRBD2,TRBJ2-5,CASSPRAGDQETQYF,TGTGCCAGCTCACCAAGGGCGGGGGACCAAGAGACCCAGTACTTC
NA,TRBV5-4,NA,TRBJ1-2,CASSMDGGDYGYTF,TGTGCCAGCAGCATGGACGGAGGTGACTATGGCTACACCTTC
NA,TRBV12-3/TRBV12-4,NA,TRBJ2-2,CASSLLATGELFF,TGTGCCAGCAGTTTATTAGCGACCGGGGAGCTGTTTTTT
NA,TRBV11-1,NA,TRBJ1-1,CASSVRDSYTEAFF,TGTGCCAGCAGCGTTCGGGACTCCTACACTGAAGCTTTCTTT
NA,TRBV6-6,NA,TRBJ1-2,CASSYSPLNGALSF,TGTGCCAGCAGTTACTCGCCCCTGAACGGAGCGCTTTCCTTC
NA,TRBV5-1,TRBD1,TRBJ2-3,CASSGQGEDTQYF,TGCGCCAGCAGCGGACAGGGGGAGGATACGCAGTATTTT
few,TRBV18,TRBD1,TRBJ2-7,CASSPGTGVLYEQYF,TGTGCCAGCTCACCAGGGACAGGGGTCCTCTACGAGCAGTACTTC
once,TRBV6-5,TRBD1,TRBJ1-1,CASTRDRGYEAFF,TGTGCCAGTACCCGGGACAGGGGCTACGAAGCTTTCTTT
NA,TRBV6-5,NA,TRBJ1-6,CASSYSQGSYNSPLHF,TGTGCCAGCAGTTACTCGCAGGGCAGCTATAATTCACCCCTCCACTTT
few,TRBV24-1,NA,TRBJ2-5,CATSDPFRGPAQETQYF,TGTGCCACCAGTGATCCGTTTAGGGGCCCGGCCCAAGAGACCCAGTACTTC
few,TRBV5-1,TRBD1,TRBJ1-2,CASSQGQGDYGYTF,TGCGCCAGCAGCCAGGGACAGGGGGACTATGGCTACACCTTC